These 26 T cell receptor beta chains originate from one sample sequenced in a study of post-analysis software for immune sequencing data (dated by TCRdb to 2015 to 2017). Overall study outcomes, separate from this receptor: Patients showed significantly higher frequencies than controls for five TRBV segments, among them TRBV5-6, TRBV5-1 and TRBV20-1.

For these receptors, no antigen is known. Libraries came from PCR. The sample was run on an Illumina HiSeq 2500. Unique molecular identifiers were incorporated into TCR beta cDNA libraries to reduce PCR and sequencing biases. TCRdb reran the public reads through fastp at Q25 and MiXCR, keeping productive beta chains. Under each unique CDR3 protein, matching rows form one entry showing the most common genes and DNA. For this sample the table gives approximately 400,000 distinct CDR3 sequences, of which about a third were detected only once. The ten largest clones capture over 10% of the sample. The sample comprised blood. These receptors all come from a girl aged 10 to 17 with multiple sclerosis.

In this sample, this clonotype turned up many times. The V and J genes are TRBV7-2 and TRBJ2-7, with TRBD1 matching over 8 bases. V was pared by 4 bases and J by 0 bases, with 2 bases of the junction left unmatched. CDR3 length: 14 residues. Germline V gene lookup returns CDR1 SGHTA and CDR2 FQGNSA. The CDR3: CASSWDRTSYEQYF. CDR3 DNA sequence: TGTGCCAGCAGCTGGGACAGGACCTCCTACGAGCAGTACTTC.

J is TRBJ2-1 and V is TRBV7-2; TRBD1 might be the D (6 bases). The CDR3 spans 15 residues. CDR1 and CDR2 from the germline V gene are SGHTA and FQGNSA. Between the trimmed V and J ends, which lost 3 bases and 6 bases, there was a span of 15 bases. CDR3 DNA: TGTGCCAGCAGCTTCGACTCCCAGGGGTCCAATGAGCAGTTCTTC. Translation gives CASSFDSQGSNEQFF.

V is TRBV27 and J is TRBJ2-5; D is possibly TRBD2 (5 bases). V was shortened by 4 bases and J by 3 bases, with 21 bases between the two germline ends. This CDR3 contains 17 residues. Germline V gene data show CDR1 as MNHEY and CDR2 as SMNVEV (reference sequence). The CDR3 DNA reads TGTGCCAGCAGTTCCTACGGCGCCGGGTTGGGAGAAGAGACCCAGTACTTC. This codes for CASSSYGAGLGEETQYF.

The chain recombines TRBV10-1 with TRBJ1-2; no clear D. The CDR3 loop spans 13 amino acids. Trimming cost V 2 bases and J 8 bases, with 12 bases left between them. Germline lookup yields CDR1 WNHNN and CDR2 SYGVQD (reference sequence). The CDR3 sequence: CASSERASGGYTF. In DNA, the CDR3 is TGCGCCAGCAGTGAGCGGGCTTCGGGCGGCTACACCTTC.

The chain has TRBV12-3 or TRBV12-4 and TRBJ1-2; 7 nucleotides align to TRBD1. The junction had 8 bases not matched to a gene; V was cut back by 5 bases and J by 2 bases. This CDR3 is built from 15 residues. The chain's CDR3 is CASSIPGQSNYGYTF. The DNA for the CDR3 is TGTGCCAGCAGTATTCCGGGACAGTCAAACTATGGCTACACCTTC.

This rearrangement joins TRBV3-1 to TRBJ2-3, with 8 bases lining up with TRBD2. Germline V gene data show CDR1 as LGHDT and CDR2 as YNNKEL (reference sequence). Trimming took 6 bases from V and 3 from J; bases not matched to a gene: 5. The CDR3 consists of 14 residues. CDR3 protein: CASSRGGPTDTQYF. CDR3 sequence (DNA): TGTGCCAGCAGTCGGGGGGGCCCGACAGATACGCAGTATTTT.

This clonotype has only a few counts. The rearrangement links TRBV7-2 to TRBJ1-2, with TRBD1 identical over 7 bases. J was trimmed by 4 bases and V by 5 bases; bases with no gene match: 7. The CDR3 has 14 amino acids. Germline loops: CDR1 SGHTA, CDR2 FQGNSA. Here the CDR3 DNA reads TGTGCCAGCAGCCCCTGGGACAGCATCTATGGCTACACCTTC. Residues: CASSPWDSIYGYTF.

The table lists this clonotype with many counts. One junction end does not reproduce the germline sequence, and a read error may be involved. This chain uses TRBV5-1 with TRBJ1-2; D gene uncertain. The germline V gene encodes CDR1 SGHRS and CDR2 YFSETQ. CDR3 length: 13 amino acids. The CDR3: CASSLAGNYGYTF. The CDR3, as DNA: TGTGCCAGCAGCTTGGCGGGGAACTATGGCTACACCTTC.

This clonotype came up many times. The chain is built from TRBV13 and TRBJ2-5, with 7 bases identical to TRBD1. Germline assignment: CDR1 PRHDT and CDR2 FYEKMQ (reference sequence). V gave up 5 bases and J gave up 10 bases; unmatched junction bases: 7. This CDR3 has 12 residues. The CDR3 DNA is TGTGCCAGCAGCCCCTCCGACAGGGTCCAGTACTTC. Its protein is CASSPSDRVQYF. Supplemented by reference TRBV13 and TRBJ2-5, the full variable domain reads AAGVIQSPRHLIKEKRETATLKCYPIPRHDTVYWYQQGPGQDPQFLISFYEKMQSDKGSIPDRFSAQQFSDYHSELNMSSLELGDSALYFCASSPSDRVQYFGPGTRLLVL.

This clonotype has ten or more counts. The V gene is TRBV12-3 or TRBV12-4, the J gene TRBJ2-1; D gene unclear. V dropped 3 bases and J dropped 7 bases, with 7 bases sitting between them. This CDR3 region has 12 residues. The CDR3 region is CASSLTANEQFF. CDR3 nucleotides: TGTGCCAGCAGTTTGACTGCAAATGAGCAGTTCTTC.

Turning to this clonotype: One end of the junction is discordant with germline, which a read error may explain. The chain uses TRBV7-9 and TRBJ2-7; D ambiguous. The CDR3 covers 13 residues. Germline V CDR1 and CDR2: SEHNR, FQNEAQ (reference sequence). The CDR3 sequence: CASSFSGSDEQYF. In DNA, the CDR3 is TGTGCCAGCAGCTTTTCAGGCTCCGACGAGCAGTACTTC.

The CDR3 nucleotides read TGTGCCAGCAGTGTGACAGAGAATAATTCACCCCTCCACTTT. This sequence encodes CASSVTENNSPLHF. The J gene is TRBJ1-6, the V gene TRBV2, with D possibly TRBD1 on 5 matching bases. V was shortened by 4 bases and J by 5 bases, with 9 bases between the two germline ends. CDR1 and CDR2 (germline): SNHLY, FYNNEI. The CDR3 runs 14 residues. The complete variable domain, with remaining parts taken from reference TRBV2 and TRBJ1-6, reads EPEVTQTPSHQVTQMGQEVILRCVPISNHLYFYWYRQILGQKVEFLVSFYNNEISEKSEIFDDQFSVERPDGSNFTLKIRSTKLEDSAMYFCASSVTENNSPLHFGNGTRLTVT.

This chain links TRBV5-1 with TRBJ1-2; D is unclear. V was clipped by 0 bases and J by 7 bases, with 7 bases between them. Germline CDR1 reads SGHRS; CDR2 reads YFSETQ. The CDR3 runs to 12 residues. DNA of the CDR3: TGCGCCAGCAGCTTGGGGCACGGTGGCTACACCTTC. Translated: CASSLGHGGYTF.

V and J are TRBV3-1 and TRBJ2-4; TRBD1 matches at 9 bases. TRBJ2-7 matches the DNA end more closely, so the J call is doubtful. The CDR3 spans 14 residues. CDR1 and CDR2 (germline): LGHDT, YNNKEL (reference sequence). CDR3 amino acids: CASSRGDRAHEQYF. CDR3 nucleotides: TGTGCCAGCAGTCGCGGGGACAGGGCCCACGAGCAGTACTTC.

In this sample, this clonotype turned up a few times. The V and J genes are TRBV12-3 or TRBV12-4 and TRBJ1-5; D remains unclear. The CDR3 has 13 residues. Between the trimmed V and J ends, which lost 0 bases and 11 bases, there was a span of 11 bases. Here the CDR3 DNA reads TGTGCCAGCAGTTTAGCGCTGTTCCCGACCCAGCATTTT. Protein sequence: CASSLALFPTQHF.

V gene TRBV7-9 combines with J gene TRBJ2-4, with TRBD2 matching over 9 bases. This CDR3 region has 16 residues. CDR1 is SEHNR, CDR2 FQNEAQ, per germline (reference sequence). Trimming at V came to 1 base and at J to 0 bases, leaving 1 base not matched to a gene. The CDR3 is CASSLVAGEAKNIQYF. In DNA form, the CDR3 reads TGTGCCAGCAGCTTAGTAGCGGGGGAAGCCAAAAACATTCAGTACTTC.

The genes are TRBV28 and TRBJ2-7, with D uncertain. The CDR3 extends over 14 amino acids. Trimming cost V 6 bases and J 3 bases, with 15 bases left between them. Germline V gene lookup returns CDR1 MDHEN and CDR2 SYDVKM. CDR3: CASSVVTNHYEQYF. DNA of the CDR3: TGTGCCAGCAGCGTGGTGACCAACCACTACGAGCAGTACTTC.

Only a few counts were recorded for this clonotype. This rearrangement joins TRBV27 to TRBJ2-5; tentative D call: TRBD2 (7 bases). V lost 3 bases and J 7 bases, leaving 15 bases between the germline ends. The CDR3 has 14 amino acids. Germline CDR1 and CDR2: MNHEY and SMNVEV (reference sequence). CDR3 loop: CASSFLAGAGTQYF. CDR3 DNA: TGTGCCAGCAGTTTTCTGGCGGGGGCGGGGACCCAGTACTTC.

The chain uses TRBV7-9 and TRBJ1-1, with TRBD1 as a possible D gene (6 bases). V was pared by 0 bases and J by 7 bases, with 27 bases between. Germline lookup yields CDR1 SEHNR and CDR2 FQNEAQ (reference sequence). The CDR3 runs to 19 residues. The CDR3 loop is CASSLAVAVYAGVHNEAFF. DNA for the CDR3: TGTGCCAGCAGCTTAGCGGTGGCGGTGTATGCAGGGGTTCATAATGAAGCTTTCTTT. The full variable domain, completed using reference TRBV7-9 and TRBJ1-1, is DTGVSQNPRHKITKRGQNVTFRCDPISEHNRLYWYRQTLGQGPEFLTYFQNEAQLEKSRLLSDRFSAERPKGSFSTLEIQRTEQGDSAMYLCASSLAVAVYAGVHNEAFFGQGTRLTVV.

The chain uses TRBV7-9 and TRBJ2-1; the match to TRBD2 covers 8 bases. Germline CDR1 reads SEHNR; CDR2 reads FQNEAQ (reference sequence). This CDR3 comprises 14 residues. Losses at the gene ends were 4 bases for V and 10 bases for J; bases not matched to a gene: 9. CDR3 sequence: CASSSGGEGYEQFF. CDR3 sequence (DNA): TGTGCCAGCAGCTCCGGGGGGGAGGGATACGAGCAGTTCTTC. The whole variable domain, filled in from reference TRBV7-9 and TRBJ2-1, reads DTGVSQNPRHKITKRGQNVTFRCDPISEHNRLYWYRQTLGQGPEFLTYFQNEAQLEKSRLLSDRFSAERPKGSFSTLEIQRTEQGDSAMYLCASSSGGEGYEQFFGPGTRLTVL.

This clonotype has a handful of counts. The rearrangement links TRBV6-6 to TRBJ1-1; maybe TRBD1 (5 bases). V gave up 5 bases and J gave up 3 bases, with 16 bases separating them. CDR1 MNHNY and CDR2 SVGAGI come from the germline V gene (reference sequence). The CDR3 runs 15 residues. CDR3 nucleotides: TGTGCCAGCAGTCCCGGGGGGAGGGTCGACACTGAAGCTTTCTTT. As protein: CASSPGGRVDTEAFF.

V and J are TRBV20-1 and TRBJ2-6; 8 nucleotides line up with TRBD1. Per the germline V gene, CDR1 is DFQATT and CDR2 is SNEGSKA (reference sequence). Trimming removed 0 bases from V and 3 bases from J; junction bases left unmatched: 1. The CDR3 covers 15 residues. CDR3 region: CSARDRGLGANVLTF. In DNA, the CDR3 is TGCAGTGCTAGAGACAGGGGGCTTGGGGCCAACGTCCTGACTTTC.

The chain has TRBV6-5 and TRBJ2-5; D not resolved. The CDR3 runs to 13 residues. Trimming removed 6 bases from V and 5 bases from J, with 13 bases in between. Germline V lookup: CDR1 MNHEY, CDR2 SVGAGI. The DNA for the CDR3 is TGTGCCAGCAGATTGGCTGGAAAGGAGACCCAGTACTTC. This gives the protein CASRLAGKETQYF.

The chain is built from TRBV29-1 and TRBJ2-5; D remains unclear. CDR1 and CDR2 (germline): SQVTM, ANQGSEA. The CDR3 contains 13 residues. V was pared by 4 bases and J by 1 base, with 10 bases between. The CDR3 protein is CSVAIGGQETQYF. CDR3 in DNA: TGCAGCGTTGCGATTGGCGGCCAAGAGACCCAGTACTTC. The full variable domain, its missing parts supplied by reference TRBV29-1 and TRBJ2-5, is SAVISQKPSRDICQRGTSLTIQCQVDSQVTMMFWYRQQPGQSLTLIATANQGSEATYESGFVIDKFPISRPNLTFSTLTVSNMSPEDSSIYLCSVAIGGQETQYFGPGTRLLVL.

The chain's CDR3 is CAISPGSSNYGYTF. The CDR3 DNA reads TGTGCCATCAGTCCCGGGTCCTCTAACTATGGCTACACCTTC. This chain connects TRBV10-3 to TRBJ1-2; no reliable D call. The ends were cut back, 5 bases at V and 0 bases at J, with 10 bases in the middle. This CDR3 is 14 amino acids long. The germline V gene has CDR1 ENHRY and CDR2 SYGVKD.

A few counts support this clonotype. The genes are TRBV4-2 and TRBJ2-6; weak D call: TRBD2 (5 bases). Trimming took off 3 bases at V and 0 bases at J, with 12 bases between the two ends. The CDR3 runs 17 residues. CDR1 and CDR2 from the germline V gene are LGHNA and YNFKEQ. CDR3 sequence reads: CASSQAPEASGANVLTF. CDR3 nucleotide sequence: TGTGCCAGCAGCCAGGCCCCGGAGGCCTCTGGGGCCAACGTCCTGACTTTC.